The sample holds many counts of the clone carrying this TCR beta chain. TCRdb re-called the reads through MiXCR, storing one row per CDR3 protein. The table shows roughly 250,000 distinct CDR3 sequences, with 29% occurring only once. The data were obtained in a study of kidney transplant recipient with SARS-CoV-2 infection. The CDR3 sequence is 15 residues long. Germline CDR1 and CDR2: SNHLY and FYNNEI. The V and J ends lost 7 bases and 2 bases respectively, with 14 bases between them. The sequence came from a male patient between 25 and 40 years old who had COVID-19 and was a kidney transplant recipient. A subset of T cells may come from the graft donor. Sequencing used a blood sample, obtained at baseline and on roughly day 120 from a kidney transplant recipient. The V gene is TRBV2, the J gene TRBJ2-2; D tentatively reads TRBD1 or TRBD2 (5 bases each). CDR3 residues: CASTTGTGNTGELFF. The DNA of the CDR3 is TGTGCCAGCACCACCGGGACGGGTAACACCGGGGAGCTGTTTTTT.